The 10 T cell receptor beta chains in this list originate from one sample, sequenced in a study of breast tumors, draining lymph nodes, adjacent tissues. Samples came from axillary lymph nodes draining the breast cancer. TCRdb independently ran MiXCR on the multiplex PCR reads; one entry per CDR3 protein. The top ten clones hold 2% to 3% of a sample with roughly 86,000 distinct CDR3 sequences, about 21% of them seen once. The sequencing input was axillary lymph node tissue. The receptors originated from a female donor with breast cancer. Some clones in this sample may be carry-over from other donors' samples.

V usage is TRBV6-5 and J usage is TRBJ2-2, with 8 bases aligning to TRBD2. Germline CDR1 MNHEY, CDR2 SVGAGI. Trimming at V came to 7 bases and at J to 5 bases, leaving 12 bases not matched to a gene. The CDR3 loop spans 16 amino acids. In DNA form, the CDR3 reads TGTGCCAGCACCCCCGGGGGGACTAGAGTTACCGGGGAGCTGTTTTTT. This encodes CASTPGGTRVTGELFF.

This clonotype has a single count. A read error may be the cause here, since a much bigger clone is one base away. The genes are TRBV12-3 or TRBV12-4 and TRBJ2-1; tentatively, D is TRBD1 or TRBD2 (6 bases each). The CDR3 runs to 13 residues. Trimming removed 8 bases at V and 6 bases at J, with 14 bases between. The CDR3 here is CASGPGGRNEQFF. Here the CDR3 DNA reads TGTGCCAGCGGACCCGGGGGCCGCAATGAGCAGTTCTTC.

Comment on this clonotype: A much larger clone is a single base away; this may be a read error. J is TRBJ2-5 and V is TRBV20-1; D ambiguous. The CDR3 is 13 amino acids. CDR1 DFQATT and CDR2 SNEGSKA come from the germline V gene (reference sequence). The CDR3 sequence: CSASPTGQETQHF. DNA of the CDR3: TGCAGTGCTAGTCCCACCGGGCAAGAGACCCAGCACTTC.

The V gene is TRBV4-2, the J gene TRBJ1-2; D perhaps matches TRBD1 (6 bases). The CDR3 is made up of 10 amino acids. CDR1 is LGHNA and CDR2 is YNFKEQ in the germline V gene. The CDR3 nucleotides are TGTGGAGGGGGAGGATATGGCTACACCTTC. Protein: CGGGGYGYTF.

A note on this clonotype: Being one base from a much bigger clone, this may be a read error. The CDR3, as DNA: TGCAGTGCTGACCTTTGTAGGGGGGAATCGACAGGGAACACCGGGGAGCTGTTTTTT. Translation: CSADLCRGESTGNTGELFF. This chain uses TRBV20-1 with TRBJ2-2; D possibly uses TRBD1 or TRBD2 (6 bases each). Deletions cut 5 bases from V and 1 base from J, with 26 bases between. Germline V lookup: CDR1 DFQATT, CDR2 SNEGSKA (reference sequence). The CDR3 totals 19 residues.

The J gene is TRBJ2-1, the V gene TRBV30; D unclear. This CDR3 spans 14 amino acids. Germline V gene data show CDR1 as GTSNPN and CDR2 as SVGIG (reference sequence). V gave up 6 bases and J gave up 0 bases, with 12 bases separating them. The CDR3 bases are TGTGCCTGCACCGGACGGTTCTCCTACAATGAGCAGTTCTTC. It is translated as CACTGRFSYNEQFF.

This clonotype was seen only a few times. The chain has TRBV28 and TRBJ2-3; a weak D match, TRBD1 (6 bases). The V gene lost 5 bases and the J gene lost 11 bases, with 14 bases spanning the gap. The CDR3 is 12 residues long. The V gene's germline CDR1 is MDHEN and CDR2 SYDVKM. CDR3 DNA sequence: TGTGCCAGCAGTCCCGGGACAAAGTGGCAGTATTTT. It yields the protein CASSPGTKWQYF.

This clonotype was seen at least ten times. J is TRBJ2-3 and V is TRBV4-2; TRBD1 agrees at 7 bases. V lost 5 bases, J lost 5 bases, and 7 bases stayed unmatched. Looked up from germline, CDR1 is LGHNA and CDR2 is YNFKEQ. The CDR3 sequence is 14 residues long. The CDR3 is CASSRGGGEDTQYF. In DNA form, the CDR3 reads TGTGCCAGCAGCAGAGGGGGCGGCGAAGATACGCAGTATTTT.

This clonotype was recorded many times. The gene calls are TRBV20-1 and TRBJ2-7; D not resolved. The CDR3 contains 12 residues. Germline CDR1 is DFQATT and CDR2 is SNEGSKA (reference sequence). V lost 6 bases and J lost 12, with 21 bases in between. The CDR3 region is CSAVTQNAKGYF. CDR3 DNA: TGCAGTGCGGTAACTCAGAACGCGAAGGGGTACTTC.

There are many counts of this clonotype. The genes are TRBV4-1 and TRBJ1-5; D is uncertain. The V and J ends lost 5 bases and 0 bases respectively, with 14 bases between them. The CDR3 contains 16 residues. Germline loops: CDR1 MGHRA, CDR2 YSYEKL. The CDR3 DNA follows: TGCGCCAGCAGCTCTTCCCTAGACGGTAGCAATCAGCCCCAGCATTTT. As protein: CASSSSLDGSNQPQHF.